This is a list of T cell receptor beta chains from one sample in a study of blood T cells in healthy people across ages. TCRdb recomputed calls from the 5' RACE reads with MiXCR, one row per CDR3 protein. The sample lists roughly 800,000 distinct CDR3 sequences, roughly 25% occurring once. These same records also appear under a second study, on T cells of mothers and their children.

Source material: blood. All receptors derive from a boy under 18 in good health. Both conserved end residues are part of each CDR3. The D gene is left open where the match is weak. Size is omitted from some rows. Given values are once, few, many or a class for expanded clones.

j_call: TRBJ1-1; v_call: TRBV7-9; d_call: NA; clone_size: NA; cdr3_length: 16; cdr3_aa: CANSLEAGVGNTEAFF; cdr3_nt: TGTGCCAACAGCTTAGAGGCAGGGGTCGGTAACACTGAAGCTTTCTTT
j_call: TRBJ2-1; v_call: TRBV20-1; d_call: TRBD2; clone_size: NA; cdr3_length: 16; cdr3_aa: CSAPRAGGVSYNEQFF; cdr3_nt: TGCAGTGCTCCTCGGGCGGGGGGGGTCTCCTACAATGAGCAGTTCTTC
j_call: TRBJ1-6; v_call: TRBV7-9; d_call: NA; clone_size: NA; cdr3_length: 17; cdr3_aa: CASSHPTGPAYNSPLHF; cdr3_nt: TGTGCCAGCAGCCATCCCACTGGGCCAGCTTATAATTCACCCCTCCACTTT
j_call: TRBJ1-5; v_call: TRBV3-1; d_call: NA; clone_size: few; cdr3_length: 14; cdr3_aa: CASSPWTANQPQHF; cdr3_nt: TGTGCCAGCAGCCCTTGGACAGCTAATCAGCCCCAGCATTTT
j_call: TRBJ1-5; v_call: TRBV5-6; d_call: NA; clone_size: NA; cdr3_length: 16; cdr3_aa: CASSLWNPHSNQPQHF; cdr3_nt: TGTGCCAGCAGCCTATGGAACCCGCATAGCAATCAGCCCCAGCATTTT
j_call: TRBJ2-5; v_call: TRBV20-1; d_call: TRBD2; clone_size: few; cdr3_length: 17; cdr3_aa: CSARAASGGGNQETQYF; cdr3_nt: TGCAGTGCTAGAGCCGCCAGCGGGGGGGGAAACCAAGAGACCCAGTACTTC
j_call: TRBJ1-1; v_call: TRBV4-1; d_call: TRBD1; clone_size: NA; cdr3_length: 15; cdr3_aa: CASSFSTGEGSLAFF; cdr3_nt: TGCGCCAGCAGCTTTTCGACAGGGGAGGGTTCGTTGGCTTTCTTT
j_call: TRBJ2-5; v_call: TRBV28; d_call: NA; clone_size: NA; cdr3_length: 14; cdr3_aa: CASSLLMGAETQYF; cdr3_nt: TGTGCCAGCAGTTTACTTATGGGGGCTGAGACCCAGTACTTC
j_call: TRBJ2-5; v_call: TRBV3-1; d_call: TRBD2; clone_size: few; cdr3_length: 15; cdr3_aa: CASSPQASGGRKKYF; cdr3_nt: TGTGCCAGCAGCCCCCAAGCGAGCGGGGGCCGGAAGAAGTACTTC
j_call: TRBJ2-7; v_call: TRBV7-9; d_call: NA; clone_size: few; cdr3_length: 15; cdr3_aa: CASSARTDKAYEQYF; cdr3_nt: TGTGCCAGCAGCGCAAGGACAGATAAAGCCTACGAGCAGTACTTC
j_call: TRBJ2-3; v_call: TRBV10-3; d_call: NA; clone_size: NA; cdr3_length: 14; cdr3_aa: CAISETRQEGTQYF; cdr3_nt: TGTGCCATCAGTGAGACCCGACAGGAGGGGACGCAGTATTTT
j_call: TRBJ2-5; v_call: TRBV3-1; d_call: TRBD2; clone_size: few; cdr3_length: 17; cdr3_aa: CASSQTRGGPFSETQYF; cdr3_nt: TGTGCCAGCAGCCAAACTCGGGGGGGTCCCTTCTCAGAGACCCAGTACTTC
j_call: TRBJ2-2; v_call: TRBV20-1; d_call: NA; clone_size: NA; cdr3_length: 14; cdr3_aa: CSARGGRYTGELFF; cdr3_nt: TGCAGTGCAAGAGGGGGGAGGTACACCGGGGAGCTGTTTTTT
j_call: TRBJ2-5; v_call: TRBV19; d_call: NA; clone_size: NA; cdr3_length: 14; cdr3_aa: CASSIGQREGTQYF; cdr3_nt: TGTGCCAGTAGTATTGGACAGCGCGAGGGGACCCAGTACTTC
j_call: TRBJ1-3; v_call: TRBV2; d_call: NA; clone_size: few; cdr3_length: 15; cdr3_aa: CASSRQATSGNTIYF; cdr3_nt: TGTGCCAGCAGTCGCCAGGCTACCTCTGGAAACACCATATATTTT
j_call: TRBJ1-5; v_call: TRBV28; d_call: NA; clone_size: NA; cdr3_length: 15; cdr3_aa: CASSARVMGNQPQHF; cdr3_nt: TGTGCCAGCAGTGCCAGGGTAATGGGCAATCAGCCCCAGCATTTT
j_call: TRBJ1-4; v_call: TRBV4-2; d_call: TRBD1; clone_size: few; cdr3_length: 15; cdr3_aa: CASSRTGGENEKLFF; cdr3_nt: TGTGCCAGCAGCAGGACAGGGGGGGAGAATGAAAAACTGTTTTTT
j_call: TRBJ1-1; v_call: TRBV20-1; d_call: TRBD1; clone_size: few; cdr3_length: 14; cdr3_aa: CSATDRTTGTEAFF; cdr3_nt: TGCAGTGCCACGGACAGGACTACGGGCACTGAAGCTTTCTTT
j_call: TRBJ1-4; v_call: TRBV29-1; d_call: TRBD1; clone_size: NA; cdr3_length: 12; cdr3_aa: CSVRQGGEKLFF; cdr3_nt: TGCAGCGTTCGACAGGGTGGTGAAAAACTGTTTTTT
j_call: TRBJ2-3; v_call: TRBV5-6; d_call: TRBD1; clone_size: NA; cdr3_length: 17; cdr3_aa: CASRTGTGSISTDTQYF; cdr3_nt: TGTGCCAGCAGGACCGGGACAGGGTCCATTTCCACAGATACGCAGTATTTT
j_call: TRBJ1-3; v_call: TRBV12-3/TRBV12-4; d_call: NA; clone_size: NA; cdr3_length: 14; cdr3_aa: CASWENSSENTIYF; cdr3_nt: TGTGCCAGCTGGGAGAACAGCTCTGAAAACACCATATATTTT
j_call: TRBJ2-5; v_call: TRBV10-3; d_call: TRBD1; clone_size: few; cdr3_length: 17; cdr3_aa: CAISVSMGQSLQETQYF; cdr3_nt: TGTGCCATCAGTGTTTCGATGGGACAGTCGCTGCAAGAGACCCAGTACTTC
j_call: TRBJ2-7; v_call: TRBV3-1; d_call: TRBD1; clone_size: NA; cdr3_length: 15; cdr3_aa: CASSQGTGGFAEQYF; cdr3_nt: TGTGCCAGCAGCCAAGGGACAGGGGGCTTTGCCGAGCAGTACTTC
j_call: TRBJ2-5; v_call: TRBV12-3/TRBV12-4; d_call: NA; clone_size: NA; cdr3_length: 14; cdr3_aa: CASSLGGLEGTQYF; cdr3_nt: TGTGCCAGCAGTTTAGGAGGACTCGAGGGGACCCAGTACTTC
j_call: TRBJ1-6; v_call: TRBV11-2; d_call: NA; clone_size: few; cdr3_length: 14; cdr3_aa: CASSLADEDSPLHF; cdr3_nt: TGTGCCAGCAGCTTAGCCGACGAGGATTCACCCCTCCACTTT
j_call: TRBJ2-7; v_call: TRBV10-1; d_call: TRBD2; clone_size: NA; cdr3_length: 13; cdr3_aa: CASSTSGAYEQYF; cdr3_nt: TGCGCCAGCAGTACTAGCGGGGCCTACGAGCAGTACTTC
j_call: TRBJ1-6; v_call: TRBV2; d_call: NA; clone_size: once; cdr3_length: 12; cdr3_aa: CASRAVNSPLHF; cdr3_nt: TGTGCCAGCAGAGCCGTGAATTCACCCCTCCACTTT
j_call: TRBJ2-5; v_call: TRBV5-1; d_call: NA; clone_size: NA; cdr3_length: 15; cdr3_aa: CASSLGDWTQETQYF; cdr3_nt: TGCGCCAGCAGCTTGGGGGACTGGACCCAAGAGACCCAGTACTTC
j_call: TRBJ2-4; v_call: TRBV5-4; d_call: NA; clone_size: few; cdr3_length: 13; cdr3_aa: CASSLPDANIQYF; cdr3_nt: TGTGCCAGCAGCTTGCCGGATGCGAACATTCAGTACTTC
j_call: TRBJ2-5; v_call: TRBV29-1; d_call: TRBD1; clone_size: NA; cdr3_length: 16; cdr3_aa: CSVELNRGQGEETQYF; cdr3_nt: TGCAGCGTTGAATTAAATCGGGGACAGGGAGAGGAGACCCAGTACTTC
j_call: TRBJ1-5; v_call: TRBV10-3; d_call: NA; clone_size: few; cdr3_length: 14; cdr3_aa: CAISESNSDQPQHF; cdr3_nt: TGTGCCATCAGTGAGTCGAACAGTGATCAGCCCCAGCATTTT
j_call: TRBJ2-5; v_call: TRBV29-1; d_call: TRBD2; clone_size: NA; cdr3_length: 17; cdr3_aa: CSVERISGTPNQETQYF; cdr3_nt: TGCAGCGTTGAAAGGATTAGCGGGACACCAAACCAAGAGACCCAGTACTTC
j_call: TRBJ2-3; v_call: TRBV12-3/TRBV12-4; d_call: TRBD2; clone_size: NA; cdr3_length: 16; cdr3_aa: CASNWGTSGSTDTQYF; cdr3_nt: TGTGCCAGCAACTGGGGGACTAGCGGGAGTACAGATACGCAGTATTTT
j_call: TRBJ1-2; v_call: TRBV6-6; d_call: NA; clone_size: NA; cdr3_length: 13; cdr3_aa: CASSYPDTNGYTF; cdr3_nt: TGTGCCAGCAGTTATCCTGACACCAATGGCTACACCTTC
j_call: TRBJ2-4; v_call: TRBV2; d_call: NA; clone_size: NA; cdr3_length: 13; cdr3_aa: CASSEQKKNIQYF; cdr3_nt: TGTGCCAGCAGTGAGCAGAAGAAAAACATTCAGTACTTC
j_call: TRBJ2-7; v_call: TRBV4-1; d_call: NA; clone_size: NA; cdr3_length: 14; cdr3_aa: CASSPADTLGEQYF; cdr3_nt: TGCGCCAGCAGCCCGGCGGACACCCTAGGGGAGCAGTACTTC
j_call: TRBJ2-7; v_call: TRBV28; d_call: NA; clone_size: NA; cdr3_length: 15; cdr3_aa: CASSLPPNLSYEQYF; cdr3_nt: TGTGCCAGCAGTTTGCCTCCGAACCTCTCCTACGAGCAGTACTTC
j_call: TRBJ1-2; v_call: TRBV3-1; d_call: NA; clone_size: few; cdr3_length: 14; cdr3_aa: CARSQEPSAYGYTF; cdr3_nt: TGTGCCCGCAGCCAAGAACCCTCGGCCTATGGCTACACCTTC
j_call: TRBJ2-4; v_call: TRBV11-2; d_call: NA; clone_size: NA; cdr3_length: 16; cdr3_aa: CASSLRALAPQNIQYF; cdr3_nt: TGTGCCAGCAGCTTGCGGGCCTTAGCCCCGCAAAACATTCAGTACTTC
j_call: TRBJ1-5; v_call: TRBV15; d_call: NA; clone_size: NA; cdr3_length: 17; cdr3_aa: CATSRVRGIDSNQPQHF; cdr3_nt: TGTGCCACCAGCAGAGTTAGGGGGATCGATAGCAATCAGCCCCAGCATTTT
j_call: TRBJ2-3; v_call: TRBV4-2; d_call: NA; clone_size: few; cdr3_length: 15; cdr3_aa: CASSQDRPGADTQYF; cdr3_nt: TGTGCCAGCAGCCAAGATCGGCCAGGCGCAGATACGCAGTATTTT
j_call: TRBJ2-5; v_call: TRBV9; d_call: NA; clone_size: NA; cdr3_length: 16; cdr3_aa: CASSVGAQTYQETQYF; cdr3_nt: TGTGCCAGCAGCGTGGGGGCCCAAACCTACCAAGAGACCCAGTACTTC
j_call: TRBJ2-5; v_call: TRBV11-2; d_call: TRBD2; clone_size: few; cdr3_length: 14; cdr3_aa: CASSSGGAPETQYF; cdr3_nt: TGTGCCAGCAGTAGCGGGGGGGCCCCGGAGACCCAGTACTTC
j_call: TRBJ2-1; v_call: TRBV5-1; d_call: TRBD2; clone_size: few; cdr3_length: 15; cdr3_aa: CASSLGRGGHNEQFF; cdr3_nt: TGCGCCAGCAGCTTGGGACGGGGGGGACACAATGAGCAGTTCTTC
j_call: TRBJ2-3; v_call: TRBV9; d_call: NA; clone_size: NA; cdr3_length: 15; cdr3_aa: CASNYGTSSTDTQYF; cdr3_nt: TGTGCCAGCAACTATGGGACTTCTAGCACAGATACGCAGTATTTT
j_call: TRBJ1-5; v_call: TRBV10-3; d_call: NA; clone_size: NA; cdr3_length: 14; cdr3_aa: CAISDRGRLQPQHF; cdr3_nt: TGTGCCATCAGTGATCGGGGACGTTTGCAGCCCCAGCATTTT
j_call: TRBJ1-5; v_call: TRBV10-3; d_call: NA; clone_size: few; cdr3_length: 15; cdr3_aa: CAISEEDGFNQPQHF; cdr3_nt: TGTGCCATCAGTGAAGAGGACGGCTTCAATCAGCCCCAGCATTTT
j_call: TRBJ2-3; v_call: TRBV9; d_call: NA; clone_size: few; cdr3_length: 14; cdr3_aa: CASNKDSRTDTQYF; cdr3_nt: TGTGCCAGCAATAAAGACAGCCGCACAGATACGCAGTATTTT
j_call: TRBJ2-7; v_call: TRBV9; d_call: NA; clone_size: few; cdr3_length: 15; cdr3_aa: CASSVEGARGHGQYF; cdr3_nt: TGTGCCAGCAGCGTAGAAGGTGCCAGGGGCCACGGGCAGTACTTC
j_call: TRBJ1-4; v_call: TRBV28; d_call: NA; clone_size: NA; cdr3_length: 16; cdr3_aa: CASRQQRSATNEKLFF; cdr3_nt: TGTGCCAGCAGGCAACAGAGATCCGCAACTAATGAAAAACTGTTTTTT
j_call: TRBJ2-1; v_call: TRBV5-1; d_call: NA; clone_size: NA; cdr3_length: 16; cdr3_aa: CASSLVPGSSYNEQFF; cdr3_nt: TGCGCCAGCAGCTTGGTTCCGGGGAGCTCCTACAATGAGCAGTTCTTC
j_call: TRBJ2-1; v_call: TRBV20-1; d_call: TRBD1; clone_size: NA; cdr3_length: 15; cdr3_aa: CSAHIPGQGGNEQFF; cdr3_nt: TGCAGTGCTCATATTCCGGGACAGGGGGGCAATGAGCAGTTCTTC